What follows is one TCR beta chain and its context. This record belongs to a study of blood T cell repertoires in COVID-19. Study-wide background: Acute-phase and convalescent COVID-19 samples originated in the United States, Italy and Spain.

V lost 3 bases to trimming and J lost 0 bases; unmatched junction nucleotides: 7. Germline assignment: CDR1 MGHDK and CDR2 SYGVNS. CDR3 length: 16 residues. TCRdb keeps only in-frame clones here, not all; method: immunoSEQ multiplex PCR. The sample contains 200,000 to 250,000 clones, roughly 86% of which appear only once. The sequence was obtained from an older woman with acute or convalescent COVID-19. The V gene is TRBV25-1, the J gene TRBJ2-7, with TRBD2 matching 8 bases. Sequenced material: peripheral blood. The CDR3 here is CASSDDGGRTSYEQYF. The CDR3 nucleotides are TGTGCCAGCAGTGATGACGGCGGGAGGACCTCCTACGAGCAGTACTTC.